These 30 T cell receptor beta chains originate from one sample sequenced in a study of blood T cell repertoires in COVID-19. Sequencing used immunoSEQ multiplex PCR; TCRdb keeps in-frame clones, though not all of them. This sample has 70,000 to 100,000 clones; roughly 90% occur once, and the top ten carry about 2.5%. Material for sequencing was peripheral blood. The receptor source for this set is a man aged 45-65 years with COVID-19, enrolled during active disease.

This clone was detected ten times or more. This sequence joins TRBV5-4 and TRBJ1-6, with TRBD1 identical over 8 bases. CDR3 length: 18 amino acids. Germline V gene sequence: CDR1 SGHNT, CDR2 YYREEE (reference sequence). V trimming: 0 bases; J trimming: 6 bases; junction bases outside the gene matches: 11. The CDR3 spells CASSLGPTTGQVNSPLHF. The CDR3 nucleotides read TGTGCCAGCAGCTTGGGACCCACGACGGGACAGGTTAATTCACCCCTCCACTTT.

The chain recombines TRBV7-3 with TRBJ2-7; TRBD1 might be the D (6 bases). The V gene's germline CDR1 is SGHTA and CDR2 FQGTGA. V dropped 5 bases and J dropped 2 bases, with 16 bases sitting between them. This CDR3 comprises 15 residues. This chain's CDR3 is CASSPSGARTYEQYF. In nucleotides, the CDR3 is TGTGCCAGCAGCCCCTCAGGGGCCAGGACCTACGAGCAGTACTTC.

V is TRBV4-2 and J is TRBJ1-3; D might be TRBD1 (5 bases). The CDR3 sequence is 14 residues long. V lost 2 bases and J 1 base, leaving 6 bases between the germline ends. In germline, CDR1 is LGHNA, CDR2 YNFKEQ. CDR3 nucleotide sequence: TGTGCCAGCAGCCAACCAGGGTCTGGAAACACCATATATTTT. This gives the protein CASSQPGSGNTIYF.

J is TRBJ1-2 and V is TRBV6-2 or TRBV6-3, with 9 bases fitting TRBD1. Germline V lookup: CDR1 MNHEY, CDR2 SVGEGT. This CDR3 is 18 amino acids long. The ends lost 5 bases at V and 2 bases at J; junction bases unmatched: 15. CDR3 loop: CASSQHGTGLHPNYGYTF. The CDR3 coding sequence is TGTGCCAGCAGTCAACACGGGACAGGGCTGCATCCCAACTATGGCTACACCTTC.

The genes are TRBV5-5 and TRBJ1-3; TRBD1 might be the D (5 bases). The CDR3 is made up of 15 amino acids. V was cut by 4 bases and J by 0 bases, with 11 bases left in between. The germline V gene encodes CDR1 SGHKS and CDR2 YYEKEE (reference sequence). The CDR3 bases are TGTGCCAGCAGCCGTGACGGGGGCTCTGGAAACACCATATATTTT. This sequence encodes CASSRDGGSGNTIYF.

The J gene is TRBJ2-7, the V gene TRBV13, with a tentative D call TRBD1 (6 bases). The V gene lost 2 bases and the J gene lost 2 bases, with 10 bases spanning the gap. This CDR3 is built from 14 residues. Germline CDR1 PRHDT, CDR2 FYEKMQ (reference sequence). The CDR3 loop reads CASSLRDTAYEQYF. The CDR3 coding sequence is TGTGCCAGCAGCTTAAGGGACACTGCCTACGAGCAGTACTTC.

The rearrangement joins TRBV7-8 to TRBJ2-7, with TRBD1 matching 7 bases. V shed 1 base, J shed 5 bases, and the junction held 8 bases outside the gene matches. Germline V lookup: CDR1 SGHVS, CDR2 FQNEAQ. The CDR3 is 15 amino acids. CDR3 DNA sequence: TGTGCCAGCAGCTTAGTAGGGGGCCCTAAGGACGAGCAGTACTTC. It specifies CASSLVGGPKDEQYF.

The chain has TRBV6-4 and TRBJ1-4; 8 nucleotides align to TRBD1. Germline trimming cut 11 bases from V and 7 bases from J; bases unmatched to any gene: 18. This CDR3 contains 16 residues. CDR1 and CDR2 (germline): MRHNA, SNTAGT. As DNA, the CDR3 is TGTGCCCCAGGAGACAGGGGATGTCGGATTTGTGAAAAACTGTTTTTT. Translation: CAPGDRGCRICEKLFF.

This chain uses TRBV3-1 (or the pseudogene TRBV3-2) with TRBJ2-7, with 7 nucleotides matching TRBD1. The junction had 9 bases not matched to a gene; V was cut back by 4 bases and J by 6 bases. CDR3 length: 14 amino acids. The V gene's germline CDR1 is LGHDT and CDR2 YNNKEL (reference sequence). CDR3 protein: CASSPNTGAGEQYF. CDR3 bases: TGTGCCAGCAGCCCAAACACAGGGGCAGGCGAGCAGTACTTC.

This rearrangement joins TRBV30 to TRBJ1-4; D is unclear. Deletions cut 5 bases from V and 13 bases from J, with 17 bases between. This CDR3 is built from 12 residues. In germline, CDR1 is GTSNPN, CDR2 SVGIG (reference sequence). CDR3: CAWGRGLGRLFF. As DNA, the CDR3 is TGTGCCTGGGGTAGAGGGCTGGGGAGACTGTTTTTT. Full variable domain (rest looked up from reference TRBV30 and TRBJ1-4): SQTIHQWPATLVQPVGSPLSLECTVEGTSNPNLYWYRQAAGRGLQLLFYSVGIGQISSEVPQNLSASRPQDRQFILSSKKLLLSDSGFYLCAWGRGLGRLFFGSGTQLSVL.

This chain uses TRBV19 with TRBJ1-2, with 11 bases lining up with TRBD1. The length of the CDR3 is 15 residues. J was trimmed by 4 bases and V by 11 bases; bases with no gene match: 12. The germline CDR1 and CDR2 sequences are LNHDA and SQIVND (reference sequence). The CDR3 spells CACRDRGVFSYGYTF. The CDR3 DNA follows: TGTGCCTGCCGGGACAGGGGGGTTTTTTCCTATGGCTACACCTTC.

This clone was counted between two and nine times. V and J are TRBV3-1 (or the pseudogene TRBV3-2) and TRBJ2-1; 9 bases match TRBD2. V shed 7 bases, J shed 2 bases, and the junction held 3 bases outside the gene matches. Germline CDR1 is LGHDT and CDR2 is YNNKEL (reference sequence). CDR3 size: 14 residues. Here the CDR3 reads CASKIAGAYNEQFF. The CDR3 DNA is TGTGCCAGCAAAATAGCGGGGGCCTACAATGAGCAGTTCTTC.

This chain connects TRBV6-5 to TRBJ2-3; TRBD2 matches 7 bases. The CDR3 runs to 16 residues. Germline V gene data show CDR1 as MNHEY and CDR2 as SVGAGI. V shed 4 bases and J 2 bases; nucleotides not matched to a gene: 9. The CDR3 region is CASSWTGTTYTDTQYF. CDR3 coding DNA: TGTGCCAGCAGTTGGACCGGGACTACCTACACAGATACGCAGTATTTT.

The chain recombines TRBV5-6 with TRBJ1-2, with TRBD1 identical over 7 bases. The CDR3 loop spans 17 amino acids. CDR1 SGHDT and CDR2 YYEEEE come from the germline V gene. The V segment lost 4 bases and the J segment 5 bases; nucleotides outside the gene matches: 17. CDR3 nucleotide sequence: TGTGCCAGCAGCGTCCGGACAGGACTGGTTGCCCCGTATGGCTACACCTTC. Translated, it gives CASSVRTGLVAPYGYTF.

This chain links TRBV15 with TRBJ1-2; TRBD1 matches at 7 bases. Germline trimming cut 5 bases from V and 13 bases from J; bases unmatched to any gene: 13. CDR3 length: 13 residues. In germline, CDR1 is LNHNV, CDR2 YYDKDF (reference sequence). Here the CDR3 DNA reads TGTGCCACCAGCCCCGGGACAGACTCAATCCGCACCTTC. Translating it yields CATSPGTDSIRTF.

The chain links TRBV4-1 to TRBJ1-5; 8 bases align to TRBD1. Germline CDR1 is MGHRA and CDR2 is YSYEKL. The CDR3 has 18 residues. Losses at the gene ends were 0 bases for V and 5 bases for J; bases not matched to a gene: 12. The CDR3 sequence: CASSQEEIVGTGDQPQHF. CDR3 DNA: TGCGCCAGCAGCCAAGAGGAAATAGTTGGGACAGGTGATCAGCCCCAGCATTTT.

This chain uses TRBV7-2 with TRBJ1-5, with a tentative D call TRBD1 (6 bases). This CDR3 has 15 amino acids. Per germline, CDR1 SGHTA and CDR2 FQGNSA. Trimming pared 5 bases from V and 2 bases from J, leaving 13 bases between. The CDR3, as DNA: TGTGCCAGCAGCCCGGGGGGCATGGGCAATCAGCCCCAGCATTTT. Translated, it gives CASSPGGMGNQPQHF.

The V gene is TRBV7-3, the J gene TRBJ2-1; 8 nucleotides align to TRBD2. The CDR3 spans 17 residues. The V gene end was trimmed by 2 bases and the J gene end by 7 bases; junction bases not matched to a gene: 13. Germline V gene sequence: CDR1 SGHTA, CDR2 FQGTGA. CDR3 DNA: TGTGCCAGCAGCTTACGGGGGGGCGCGACTAGCAGGAATGAGCAGTTCTTC. Protein sequence: CASSLRGGATSRNEQFF.

The chain uses TRBV19 and TRBJ1-2, with D maybe TRBD1 (6 bases). Germline V gene lookup returns CDR1 LNHDA and CDR2 SQIVND (reference sequence). Trimming removed 7 bases at V and 7 bases at J, with 16 bases between. The CDR3 runs to 13 residues. The CDR3 is CASTWGGRSGYTF. Written as DNA, the CDR3 is TGTGCCAGTACCTGGGGGGGCCGGAGTGGCTACACCTTC.

V and J are TRBV6-2 or TRBV6-3 and TRBJ2-3; D might be TRBD2 (5 bases). Germline V gene sequence: CDR1 MNHEY, CDR2 SVGEGT. This CDR3 comprises 14 residues. Trimming removed 2 bases from V and 4 bases from J, with 10 bases in between. The CDR3 DNA sequence: TGTGCCAGCAGTTACCGGGATTTCGCAGATACGCAGTATTTT. As protein: CASSYRDFADTQYF.

The chain recombines TRBV9 with TRBJ1-4; D is ambiguous. The CDR3 is 15 amino acids. The ends were cut back, 1 base at V and 6 bases at J, with 13 bases in the middle. Germline V gene data show CDR1 as SGDLS and CDR2 as YYNGEE. In DNA form, the CDR3 reads TGTGCCAGCAGCGTAAGCGGAATTGGTTATGAAAAACTGTTTTTT. It encodes CASSVSGIGYEKLFF.

V gene TRBV13 combines with J gene TRBJ2-4, with D possibly being TRBD2 (6 bases). The CDR3 extends over 16 amino acids. V lost 1 base and J 3 bases, leaving 13 bases between the germline ends. Germline CDR1 reads PRHDT; CDR2 reads FYEKMQ (reference sequence). The CDR3 DNA follows: TGTGCCAGCAGCTTAGAAGCGGGTGGGGTCAAAAACATTCAGTACTTC. This translates into CASSLEAGGVKNIQYF.

The chain links TRBV29-1 to TRBJ1-2, with D maybe TRBD1 (6 bases). The V end was cut by 7 bases, the J end by 8 bases, with 29 bases between. CDR1 and CDR2 from the germline V gene are SQVTM and ANQGSEA. The CDR3 totals 16 residues. The CDR3 DNA reads as TGCAGCGCCAAAACGAGGCGGAGGGGGAGGGCTGTCGGCTACACCTTC. As protein: CSAKTRRRGRAVGYTF.

The rearrangement uses TRBV15 and TRBJ2-3; 9 bases map to TRBD2. In germline, CDR1 is LNHNV, CDR2 YYDKDF (reference sequence). Trimming removed 0 bases from V and 3 bases from J; junction bases left unmatched: 10. The CDR3 contains 18 residues. CDR3 sequence: CATSREIGLAGLTDTQYF. CDR3 coding DNA: TGTGCCACCAGCAGAGAGATTGGGCTAGCGGGGCTAACAGATACGCAGTATTTT.

In the case of this clone: This CDR3 fails to terminate in the conserved phenylalanine or tryptophan, so it likely reflects a read error. The DNA is omitted, as the CDR3 cannot be located on it reliably, and the CDR3 follows TCRdb's listing. V gene TRBV27 combines with J gene TRBJ2-3; the table's TRBD2 call for D was not verified on the DNA. The CDR3 is 9 residues long, counting both termini. Germline CDR1 is MNHEY and CDR2 is SMNVEV (reference sequence). The CDR3 loop reads CASTLGTFI.

J is TRBJ1-2 and V is TRBV28; D gene unclear. Trimming cost V 2 bases and J 8 bases, with 15 bases left between them. Germline values: CDR1 MDHEN, CDR2 SYDVKM. The CDR3 sequence is 14 residues long. The CDR3 DNA is TGTGCCAGCAGTTTACAGGACTCGAGAAGGGGCTACACCTTC. Translating it yields CASSLQDSRRGYTF.

CDR3 protein: CASSTKGLPYNEQFF. For the CDR3, the DNA is TGTGCCAGTAGTACCAAGGGACTACCCTACAATGAGCAGTTCTTC. The V gene is TRBV19, the J gene TRBJ2-1, with 7 bases fitting TRBD2. There are 15 residues in the CDR3. After removal of 4 bases from V and 2 bases from J, the junction contained 5 bases not matched to a gene. The germline CDR1 and CDR2 sequences are LNHDA and SQIVND (reference sequence).

V gene TRBV2 combines with J gene TRBJ1-6; possible D gene TRBD1, 5 bases. The CDR3 loop spans 15 amino acids. Trimming pared 3 bases from V and 4 bases from J, leaving 10 bases between. Per germline, CDR1 SNHLY and CDR2 FYNNEI. For the CDR3, the DNA is TGTGCCAGCAGTGATGGCGGGGGGTATAATTCACCCCTCCACTTT. Its translation is CASSDGGGYNSPLHF. Variable domain in full (rest from reference TRBV2 and TRBJ1-6): EPEVTQTPSHQVTQMGQEVILRCVPISNHLYFYWYRQILGQKVEFLVSFYNNEISEKSEIFDDQFSVERPDGSNFTLKIRSTKLEDSAMYFCASSDGGGYNSPLHFGNGTRLTVT.

CDR3 residues: CASSPRERNSPLHF. CDR3 coding DNA: TGTGCCAGCTCACCCCGAGAGCGTAATTCACCCCTCCACTTT. The chain joins TRBV18 to TRBJ1-6; D is unresolved. Trimming left V 3 bases short and J 6 bases short, with 9 bases between. CDR3 length: 14 amino acids. CDR1 and CDR2 from the germline V gene are KGHSH and LQKENI.

The chain combines TRBV23-1 with TRBJ1-1; TRBD1 might be the D (5 bases). TRBV23-1 qualifies as an ORF whose function is uncertain. V dropped 8 bases and J dropped 5 bases, with 12 bases sitting between them. This CDR3 has 12 amino acids. In nucleotides, the CDR3 is TGCGCCAGCGGCAGGGTGCAGACTGAAGCTTTCTTT. Residues: CASGRVQTEAFF.